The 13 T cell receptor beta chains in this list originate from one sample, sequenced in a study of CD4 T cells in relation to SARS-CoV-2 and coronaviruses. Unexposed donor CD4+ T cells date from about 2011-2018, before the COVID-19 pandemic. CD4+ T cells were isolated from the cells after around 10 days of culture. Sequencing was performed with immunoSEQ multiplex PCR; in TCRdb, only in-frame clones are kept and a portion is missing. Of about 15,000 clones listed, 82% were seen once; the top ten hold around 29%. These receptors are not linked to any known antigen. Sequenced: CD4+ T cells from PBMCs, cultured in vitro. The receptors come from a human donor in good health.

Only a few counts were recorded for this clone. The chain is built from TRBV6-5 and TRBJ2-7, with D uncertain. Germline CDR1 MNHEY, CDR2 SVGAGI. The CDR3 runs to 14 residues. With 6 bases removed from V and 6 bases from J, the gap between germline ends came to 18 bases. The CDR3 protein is CASSSLGPLGEQYF. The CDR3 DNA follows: TGTGCCAGCAGCTCTTTGGGCCCCCTCGGCGAGCAGTACTTC.

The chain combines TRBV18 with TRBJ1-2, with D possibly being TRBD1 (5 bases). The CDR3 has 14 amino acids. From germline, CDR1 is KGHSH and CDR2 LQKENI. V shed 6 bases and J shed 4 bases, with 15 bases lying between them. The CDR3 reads CASSVGEGTYGYTF. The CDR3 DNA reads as TGTGCCAGCTCCGTGGGAGAGGGGACCTATGGCTACACCTTC.

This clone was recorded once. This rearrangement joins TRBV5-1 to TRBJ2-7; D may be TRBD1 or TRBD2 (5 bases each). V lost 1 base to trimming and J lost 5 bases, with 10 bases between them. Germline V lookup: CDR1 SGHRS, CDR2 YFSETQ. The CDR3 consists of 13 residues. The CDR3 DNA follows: TGCGCCAGCAGCTTGATGGGGGTGGACGAGCAGTACTTC. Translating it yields CASSLMGVDEQYF.

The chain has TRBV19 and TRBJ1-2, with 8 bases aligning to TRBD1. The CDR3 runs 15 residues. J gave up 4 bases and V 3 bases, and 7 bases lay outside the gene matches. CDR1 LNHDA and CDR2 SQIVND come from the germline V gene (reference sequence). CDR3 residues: CASSIRTGRSYGYTF. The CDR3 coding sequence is TGTGCCAGTAGTATCCGGACAGGGAGGAGCTATGGCTACACCTTC.

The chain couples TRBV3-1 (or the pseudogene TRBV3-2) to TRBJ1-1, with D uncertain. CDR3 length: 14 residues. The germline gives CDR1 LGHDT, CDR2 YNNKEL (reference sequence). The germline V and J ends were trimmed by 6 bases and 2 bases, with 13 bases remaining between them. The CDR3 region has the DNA TGTGCCAGCAGTAAAAGTCCAGCTAACACTGAAGCTTTCTTT. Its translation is CASSKSPANTEAFF.

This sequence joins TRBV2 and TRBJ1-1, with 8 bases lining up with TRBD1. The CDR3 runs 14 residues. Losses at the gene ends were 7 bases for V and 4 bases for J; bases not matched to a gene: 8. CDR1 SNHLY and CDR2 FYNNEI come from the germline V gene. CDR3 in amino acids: CASTWYDRGTEAFF. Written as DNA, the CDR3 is TGTGCCAGCACCTGGTATGACAGGGGCACTGAAGCTTTCTTT.

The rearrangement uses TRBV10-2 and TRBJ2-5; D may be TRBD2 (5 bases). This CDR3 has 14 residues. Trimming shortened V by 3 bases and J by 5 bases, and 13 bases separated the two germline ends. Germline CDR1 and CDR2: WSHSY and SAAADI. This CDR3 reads CASSENQAVETQYF. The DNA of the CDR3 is TGCGCCAGCAGTGAAAACCAAGCGGTTGAGACCCAGTACTTC.

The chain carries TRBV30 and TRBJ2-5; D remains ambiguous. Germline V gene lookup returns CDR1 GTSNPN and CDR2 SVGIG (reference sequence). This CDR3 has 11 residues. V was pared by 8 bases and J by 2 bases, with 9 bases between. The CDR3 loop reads CAHGQQETQYF. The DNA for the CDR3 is TGTGCCCATGGTCAGCAAGAGACCCAGTACTTC.

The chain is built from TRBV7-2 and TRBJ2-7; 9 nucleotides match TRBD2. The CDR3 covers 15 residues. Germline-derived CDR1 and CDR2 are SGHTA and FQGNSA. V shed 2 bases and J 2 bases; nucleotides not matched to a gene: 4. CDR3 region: CASSLSSGGTYEQYF. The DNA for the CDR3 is TGTGCCAGCAGCTTATCCAGCGGGGGGACCTACGAGCAGTACTTC.

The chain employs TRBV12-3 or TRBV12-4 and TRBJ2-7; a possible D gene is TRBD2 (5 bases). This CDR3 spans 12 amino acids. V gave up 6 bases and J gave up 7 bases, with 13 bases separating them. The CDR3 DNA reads TGTGCCAGCAGGGGGTTTGGGAGTGAGCAGTACTTC. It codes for CASRGFGSEQYF.

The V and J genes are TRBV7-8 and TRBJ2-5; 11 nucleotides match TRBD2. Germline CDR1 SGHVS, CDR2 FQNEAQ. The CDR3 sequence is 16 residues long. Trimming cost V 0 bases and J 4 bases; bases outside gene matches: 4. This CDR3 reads CASSLAASGRIETQYF. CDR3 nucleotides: TGTGCCAGCAGCTTAGCGGCTAGCGGGAGGATAGAGACCCAGTACTTC.

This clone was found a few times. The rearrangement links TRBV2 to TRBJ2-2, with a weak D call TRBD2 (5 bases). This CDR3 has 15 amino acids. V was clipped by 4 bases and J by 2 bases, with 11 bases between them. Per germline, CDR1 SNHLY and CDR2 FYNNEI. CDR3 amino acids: CASSADGVNTGELFF. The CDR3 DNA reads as TGTGCCAGCAGTGCAGACGGGGTTAACACCGGGGAGCTGTTTTTT.

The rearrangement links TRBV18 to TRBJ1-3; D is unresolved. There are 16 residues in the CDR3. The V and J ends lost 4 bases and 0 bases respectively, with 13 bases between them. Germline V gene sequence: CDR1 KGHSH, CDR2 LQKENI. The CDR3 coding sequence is TGTGCCAGCTCACGAGGCGACGGAAACTCTGGAAACACCATATATTTT. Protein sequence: CASSRGDGNSGNTIYF.